The sequence of this TCR beta chain was determined in a study of T cell repertoires in cytomegalovirus infection. About the research overall: TCR beta signatures that were public indicated CMV infection and matching HLA type. General study findings and limits: The study found HLA-C-restricted CMV-specific TCR beta clonotypes dominating the ex vivo response.

TCRdb used MiXCR to reprocess the reads, holding one entry per CDR3 protein. The data show fewer than 300,000 distinct CDR3 sequences, roughly 23% seen once. The length of the CDR3 is 14 residues. V dropped 5 bases and J dropped 4 bases, with 12 bases sitting between them. The germline gives CDR1 SNHLY, CDR2 FYNNEI. This clonotype was counted a few times. The antigen is not known. This sequence originates from a human donor in good health (CMV status not recorded). Some clones in this sample may be carry-over from other donors' samples. V and J are TRBV2 and TRBJ1-5; D call uncertain. The sample comprised PBMCs. CDR3 residues: CASSYQSLNQPQHF. The CDR3 DNA follows: TGTGCCAGCAGTTACCAAAGCTTAAATCAGCCCCAGCATTTT. Combining the CDR3 with reference TRBV2 and TRBJ1-5 gives the whole variable domain EPEVTQTPSHQVTQMGQEVILRCVPISNHLYFYWYRQILGQKVEFLVSFYNNEISEKSEIFDDQFSVERPDGSNFTLKIRSTKLEDSAMYFCASSYQSLNQPQHFGDGTRLSIL.